This entry concerns a single TCR beta chain. The conserved phenylalanine or tryptophan is not found at the CDR3 terminus, so this likely reflects a read error. The limits of the CDR3 on the DNA are not certain, so only TCRdb's listed CDR3 is given. This specimen belongs to a study of control samples from healthy donors and cancer patients. The assay was immunoSEQ multiplex PCR, and TCRdb's table has in-frame clones only and misses some. Of 100,000 to 120,000 clones in the sample, roughly 85% were seen once. From germline, CDR1 is LGHDT and CDR2 YNNKEL (reference sequence). The CDR3 comprises 10 residues, both ends counted.

The V and J genes are TRBV3-1 (or the pseudogene TRBV3-2) and TRBJ1-2. The TCR was taken from a woman in her forties or fifties in good health. Specimen: blood. CDR3 amino acids: CASDYPRADV.